The rows below give T cell receptor beta chains drawn from one sample of a study of regulatory T cells in long-lasting Graves disease. TCRdb reanalysed the multiplex PCR reads using MiXCR and keeps one entry per CDR3 protein. The sample contains hundreds of thousands of distinct CDR3 sequences, more than 20% of which appear only once. The sample was peripheral blood mononuclear cells (PBMCs), taken when the disease was refractory, from a patient treated with antithyroid drugs. These receptors all come from a female donor with Graves disease. Each CDR3 is given with its conserved first and last residue. Fields, in order: clone size, D gene, V gene, J gene, CDR3 protein, CDR3 DNA. D genes are given only for firm matches. Some rows have no size entry. The others give once, few or many, or a class for an expanded clone.

few	.	TRBV7-2	TRBJ1-3	CASSLAGRAGNTIYF	TGTGCCAGCAGCTTAGCTGGGAGGGCCGGAAACACCATATATTTT
few	.	TRBV19	TRBJ2-7	CASSMGTYEQYF	TGTGCCAGTAGTATGGGGACCTACGAGCAGTACTTC
.	.	TRBV19	TRBJ2-6	CASRTQGYSGANVLTF	TGTGCCAGTAGGACGCAGGGTTACTCTGGGGCCAACGTCCTGACTTTC
.	TRBD2	TRBV28	TRBJ2-3	CASSHQMGGSSTDTQYF	TGTGCCAGCAGTCACCAAATGGGCGGGAGTAGTACAGATACGCAGTATTTT
few	.	TRBV6-1	TRBJ2-4	CASSEAPKNIQYF	TGTGCCAGCAGTGAAGCCCCCAAAAACATTCAGTACTTC
few	TRBD1	TRBV27	TRBJ2-7	CASSPRWDRGRYEQYF	TGTGCCAGCAGTCCGAGATGGGACAGGGGTCGCTACGAGCAGTACTTC
.	.	TRBV5-8	TRBJ1-2	CASSLDHSHYGYTF	TGTGCCAGCAGCTTGGATCACAGCCACTATGGCTACACCTTC
many	.	TRBV4-1	TRBJ1-4	CASSHDDSGSGREKLFF	TGCGCCAGCAGCCATGACGACTCTGGGTCAGGGAGGGAAAAACTGTTTTTT
many	.	TRBV6-2/TRBV6-3	TRBJ1-1	CASSYSEQGTEAFF	TGTGCCAGCAGTTATTCCGAACAAGGGACTGAAGCTTTCTTT
many	.	TRBV28	TRBJ1-6	CASSSTGQDNSPLHF	TGTGCCAGCAGTTCGACGGGACAAGATAATTCACCCCTCCACTTT
many	TRBD2	TRBV6-1	TRBJ2-7	CASTRHTSGSSYEQYF	TGTGCCAGCACCCGCCATACTAGCGGGAGTTCGTACGAGCAGTACTTC
few	.	TRBV6-2/TRBV6-3	TRBJ2-2	CASSYQGRNTGELFF	TGTGCCAGCAGTTACCAGGGGCGGAACACCGGGGAGCTGTTTTTT
many	.	TRBV7-2	TRBJ1-6	CASRELLNSPLHF	TGTGCCAGCAGAGAACTGTTGAATTCACCCCTCCACTTT
many	.	TRBV12-3/TRBV12-4	TRBJ2-7	CASSPLGVHEQYF	TGTGCCAGCAGTCCCCTCGGGGTTCACGAGCAGTACTTC
many	TRBD2	TRBV7-8	TRBJ2-5	CASSRRRGLVEVSSETQYF	TGTGCCAGCAGCCGACGCAGAGGACTAGTAGAGGTGTCGTCGGAGACCCAGTACTTC
many	TRBD1	TRBV19	TRBJ1-5	CASSSGGGLNQPQHF	TGTGCCAGTAGTTCAGGGGGCGGTCTCAATCAGCCCCAGCATTTT
many	.	TRBV15	TRBJ2-7	CATSVQGSSEQYF	TGTGCCACCAGCGTTCAGGGGTCGAGCGAGCAGTACTTC
many	TRBD1	TRBV2	TRBJ1-4	CASSALRDRGLEGEKLFF	TGTGCCAGCAGTGCCCTCCGGGACAGGGGGTTAGAGGGTGAAAAACTGTTTTTT
.	.	TRBV12-3/TRBV12-4	TRBJ2-1	CASSPPGSYNNEQFF	TGTGCCAGCAGCCCCCCCGGTTCTTATAACAATGAGCAGTTCTTC
many	.	TRBV28	TRBJ1-1	CASSLSLTEAFF	TGTGCCAGCAGTTTATCTCTCACTGAAGCTTTCTTT